One sample yielded the 10 T cell receptor beta chains listed below, sequenced in a study of T cell repertoires in cytomegalovirus infection. TCRdb re-called the reads with MiXCR, one entry per CDR3 protein. The sample holds around 230,000 distinct CDR3 sequences; about 39% are singletons and the top ten take 55% to 60%. These receptors lack a known antigen. The sample in question was CD8+ T cells from cultured PBMCs, obtained from culture after CMV antigen stimulation. The receptors were sampled from a human donor in good health (CMV status not recorded). Some clones in this sample may be carry-over from other donors' samples.

The V call is TRBV6-1, the J call TRBJ2-5; 7 nucleotides line up with TRBD1. CDR1 is MNHNS, CDR2 SASEGT, per germline. V lost 1 base and J lost 1; bases outside the gene matches: 3. The CDR3 extends over 15 amino acids. This CDR3 reads CASSEVRQGQETQYF. The DNA of the CDR3 is TGTGCCAGCAGTGAAGTGAGACAGGGCCAAGAGACCCAGTACTTC.

J is TRBJ2-5 and V is TRBV7-9; D not certain. The CDR3 has 15 amino acids. Germline-derived CDR1 and CDR2 are SEHNR and FQNEAQ (reference sequence). Between the trimmed V and J ends, which lost 3 bases and 4 bases, there was a span of 15 bases. CDR3 coding DNA: TGTGCCAGCAGCTTTCCCAGGAAGGGTCTAGAGACCCAGTACTTC. Translated, it gives CASSFPRKGLETQYF.

This chain links TRBV27 with TRBJ2-2; TRBD2 matches at 8 bases. The V gene end was trimmed by 8 bases and the J gene end by 3 bases; junction bases not matched to a gene: 8. Germline V gene data show CDR1 as MNHEY and CDR2 as SMNVEV (reference sequence). The CDR3 loop spans 15 amino acids. The CDR3 spells CASLAGDLYTGELFF. The CDR3, as DNA: TGTGCCAGCCTAGCGGGTGATCTTTACACCGGGGAGCTGTTTTTT.

This clonotype was observed a few times. The CDR3 DNA follows: TGTGCCAGCAGCTCAAACAGGGGCCTGAGGGCTGAAGCTTTCTTT. Translating it yields CASSSNRGLRAEAFF. The chain couples TRBV7-8 to TRBJ1-1; 7 bases are shared with TRBD1. CDR3 length: 15 amino acids. V was pared by 4 bases and J by 6 bases, with 11 bases of the junction left unmatched. Looked up from germline, CDR1 is SGHVS and CDR2 is FQNEAQ.

The gene calls are TRBV27 and TRBJ1-2; 10 positions match TRBD1. The ends lost 10 bases at V and 3 bases at J; junction bases unmatched: 8. This CDR3 is built from 14 residues. Per the germline V gene, CDR1 is MNHEY and CDR2 is SMNVEV (reference sequence). The CDR3 sequence: CATSRQGADYGYTF. CDR3 DNA sequence: TGTGCCACATCACGACAGGGGGCTGACTATGGCTACACCTTC.

V usage is TRBV12-3 or TRBV12-4 and J usage is TRBJ2-1; 11 bases are shared with TRBD2. V shed 5 bases, J shed 9 bases, and the junction held 3 bases outside the gene matches. This CDR3 has 13 residues. The CDR3 sequence: CASSLTSGVEQFF. The CDR3 DNA sequence: TGTGCCAGCAGTCTGACTAGCGGGGTTGAGCAGTTCTTC.

This clonotype was counted a few times. The CDR3 DNA is TGTGCCAGCAGCTTTGGGAAGGGCGCCTACGAGCAGTACTTC. Translating gives CASSFGKGAYEQYF. V gene TRBV6-1 combines with J gene TRBJ2-7; D is unclear. Trimming left V 6 bases short and J 2 bases short, with 14 bases between. CDR3 length: 14 amino acids. Germline CDR1 and CDR2: MNHNS and SASEGT.

In its sample, this clonotype was seen a few times. The V and J genes are TRBV5-1 and TRBJ1-1; D ambiguous. V lost 2 bases and J lost 3, with 8 bases in between. CDR3 length: 13 amino acids. Germline lookup yields CDR1 SGHRS and CDR2 YFSETQ. The CDR3 here is CASSLREHTEAFF. CDR3 DNA: TGCGCCAGCAGCTTAAGGGAACACACTGAAGCTTTCTTT.

The CDR3 nucleotides read TGTGCCAGCAGCTCCCCCCCCGGGGGCCGGTACGAGCAGTACTTC. It specifies CASSSPPGGRYEQYF. This chain joins TRBV7-2 and TRBJ2-7; D is perhaps TRBD1 or TRBD2 (6 bases each). CDR1 SGHTA and CDR2 FQGNSA come from the germline V gene. Deletions cut 4 bases from V and 4 bases from J, with 17 bases between. The CDR3 spans 15 residues.

The gene calls are TRBV6-2 or TRBV6-3 and TRBJ1-5; 7 nucleotides match TRBD1. The CDR3 is made up of 15 amino acids. Germline V gene sequence: CDR1 MNHEY, CDR2 SVGEGT. J was trimmed by 5 bases and V by 5 bases; bases with no gene match: 9. Here the CDR3 reads CASSDPEQGDQPQHF. The DNA for the CDR3 is TGTGCCAGCAGTGATCCGGAGCAGGGGGATCAGCCCCAGCATTTT.